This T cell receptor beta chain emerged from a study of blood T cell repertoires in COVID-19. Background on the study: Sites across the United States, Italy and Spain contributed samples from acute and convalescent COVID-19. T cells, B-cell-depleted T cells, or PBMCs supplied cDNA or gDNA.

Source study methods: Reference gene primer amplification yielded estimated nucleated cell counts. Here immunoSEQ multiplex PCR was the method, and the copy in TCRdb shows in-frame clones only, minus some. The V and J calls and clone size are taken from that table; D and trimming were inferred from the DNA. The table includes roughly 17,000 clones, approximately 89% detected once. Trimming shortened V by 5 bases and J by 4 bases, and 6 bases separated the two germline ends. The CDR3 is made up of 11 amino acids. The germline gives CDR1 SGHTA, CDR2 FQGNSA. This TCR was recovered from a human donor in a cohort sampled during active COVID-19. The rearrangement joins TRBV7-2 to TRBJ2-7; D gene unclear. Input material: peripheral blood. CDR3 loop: CASSLQYEQYF. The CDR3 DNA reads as TGTGCCAGCAGCCTACAGTACGAGCAGTACTTC.